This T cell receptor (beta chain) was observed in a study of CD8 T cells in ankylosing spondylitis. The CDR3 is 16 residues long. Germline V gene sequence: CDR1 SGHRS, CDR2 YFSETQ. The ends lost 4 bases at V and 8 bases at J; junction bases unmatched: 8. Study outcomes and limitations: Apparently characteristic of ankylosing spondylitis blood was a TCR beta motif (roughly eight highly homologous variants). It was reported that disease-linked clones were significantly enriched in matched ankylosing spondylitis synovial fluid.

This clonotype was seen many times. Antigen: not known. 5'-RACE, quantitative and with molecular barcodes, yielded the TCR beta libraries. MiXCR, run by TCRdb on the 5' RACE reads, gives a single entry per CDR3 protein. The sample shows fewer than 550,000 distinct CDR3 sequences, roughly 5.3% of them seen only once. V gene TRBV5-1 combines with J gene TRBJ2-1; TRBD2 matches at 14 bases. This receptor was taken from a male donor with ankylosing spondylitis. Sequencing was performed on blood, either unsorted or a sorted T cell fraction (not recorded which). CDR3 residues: CASSGRGLAGEYEQFF. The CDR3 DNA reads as TGCGCCAGCAGCGGGCGGGGACTAGCGGGAGAATATGAGCAGTTCTTC.